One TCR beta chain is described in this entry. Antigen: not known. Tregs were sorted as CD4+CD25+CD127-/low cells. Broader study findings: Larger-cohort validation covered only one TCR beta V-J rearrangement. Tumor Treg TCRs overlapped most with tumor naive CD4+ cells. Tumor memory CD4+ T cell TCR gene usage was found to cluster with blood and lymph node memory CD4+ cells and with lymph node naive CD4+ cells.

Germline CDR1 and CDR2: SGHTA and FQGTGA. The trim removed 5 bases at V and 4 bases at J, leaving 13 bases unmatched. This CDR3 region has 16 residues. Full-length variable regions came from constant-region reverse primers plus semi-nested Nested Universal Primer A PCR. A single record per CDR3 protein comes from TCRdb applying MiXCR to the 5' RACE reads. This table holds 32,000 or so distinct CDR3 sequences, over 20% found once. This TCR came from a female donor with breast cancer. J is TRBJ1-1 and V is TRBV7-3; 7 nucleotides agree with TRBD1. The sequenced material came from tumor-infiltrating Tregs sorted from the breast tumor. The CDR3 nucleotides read TGTGCCAGCAGCATCCGACAGGGTGGTAGAATCACTGAAGCTTTCTTT. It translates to CASSIRQGGRITEAFF.